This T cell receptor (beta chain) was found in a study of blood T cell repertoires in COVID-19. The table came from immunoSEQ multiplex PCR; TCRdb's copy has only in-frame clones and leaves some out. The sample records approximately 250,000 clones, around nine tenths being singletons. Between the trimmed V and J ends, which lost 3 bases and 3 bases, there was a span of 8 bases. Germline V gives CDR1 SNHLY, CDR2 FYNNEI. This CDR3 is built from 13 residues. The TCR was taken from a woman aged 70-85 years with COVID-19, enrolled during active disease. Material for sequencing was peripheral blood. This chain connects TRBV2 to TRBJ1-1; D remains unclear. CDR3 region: CASSEGSYTEAFF. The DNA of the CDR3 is TGTGCCAGCAGTGAGGGCAGCTACACTGAAGCTTTCTTT.